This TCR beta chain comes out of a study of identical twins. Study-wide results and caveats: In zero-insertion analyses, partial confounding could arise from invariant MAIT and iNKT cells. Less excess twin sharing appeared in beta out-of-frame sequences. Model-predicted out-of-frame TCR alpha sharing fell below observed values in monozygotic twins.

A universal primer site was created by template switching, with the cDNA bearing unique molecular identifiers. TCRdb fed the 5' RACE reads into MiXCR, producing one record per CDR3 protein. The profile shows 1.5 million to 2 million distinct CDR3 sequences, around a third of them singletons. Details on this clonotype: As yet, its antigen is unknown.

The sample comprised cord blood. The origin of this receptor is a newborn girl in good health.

The CDR3 spells CASSNKAGASTDTQYF. CDR3 nucleotide sequence: TGTGCCAGCAGTAACAAAGCGGGGGCGAGCACAGATACGCAGTATTTT. The V call is TRBV6-1, the J call TRBJ2-3; TRBD2 matches 8 bases. The CDR3 has 16 residues. J was trimmed by 0 bases and V by 5 bases; bases with no gene match: 7. Germline values: CDR1 MNHNS, CDR2 SASEGT.